This T cell receptor beta chain was sequenced for a study of shared clonotypes between healthy human individuals. Study in general: Aged 18 to 49, the donors were a couple of women and three men.

General study points: Among a handful of donors, roughly 5% of naive CD4 clonotypes were found in common. Among the subsets, naive ones generally showed larger estimated richness than memory ones.

Concerning this clone: Its antigen is not identified.

Sorted-subset replicate PCRs used 150 to 200 ng of genomic DNA. This amount corresponded to 30,000 to 35,000 T cell genomes. The table came from immunoSEQ multiplex PCR; TCRdb's copy has only in-frame clones and leaves some out. In the table there are about 1.5 million clones, around 98% of which are singletons. CDR3 size: 11 residues. V lost 8 bases to trimming and J lost 6 bases, with 8 bases between them. Per the germline V gene, CDR1 is ENHRY and CDR2 is SYGVKD. Sequenced sample: naive CD4+ T cells sorted from blood. Subset of the sample: CD45RA+ positively selected. V and J are TRBV10-3 and TRBJ1-5; D not resolved. This receptor was taken from a man aged 25 to 40 in good health. This CDR3 is CAIGSSQPQHF. The CDR3 DNA is TGTGCCATCGGGTCGAGTCAGCCCCAGCATTTT.